One sample yielded the 2 T cell receptor beta chains listed below, sequenced in a study of shared T cell receptors in the human thymus. Method: immunoSEQ multiplex PCR; TCRdb's copy keeps in-frame clones and lacks some. The sample includes hundreds of thousands of clones, more than 70% seen only once; the top ten take roughly 0.0087%. The same specimen was also included in a second study, on human thymus T cells.

Input material: thymocytes. These receptors all stem from a boy younger than two with a congenital heart defect.

The V gene is TRBV19, the J gene TRBJ1-2, with D maybe TRBD1 (5 bases). The CDR3 contains 17 residues. CDR1 is LNHDA, CDR2 SQIVND, per germline (reference sequence). V gave up 6 bases and J gave up 4 bases, with 24 bases separating them. The CDR3 loop reads CASRRPDAGPEVYGYTF. CDR3 sequence (DNA): TGTGCCAGTAGGCGACCCGATGCAGGGCCAGAGGTCTATGGCTACACCTTC.

This clone has more than one count but fewer than ten. The chain couples TRBV2 to TRBJ2-1; TRBD2 matches 7 bases. The CDR3 totals 16 residues. The ends lost 7 bases at V and 4 bases at J; junction bases unmatched: 13. Germline CDR1 SNHLY, CDR2 FYNNEI. The CDR3 loop reads CASTEVRTSPYNEQFF. The CDR3 DNA is TGTGCCAGCACCGAGGTCCGGACTAGTCCTTACAATGAGCAGTTCTTC.